One and the same sample provided the 30 T cell receptor beta chains below, sequenced in a study of blood T cell repertoires in COVID-19. Assay: immunoSEQ multiplex PCR; the TCRdb copy retains only in-frame clones and omits some. The sample records tens of thousands of clones, around 87% being singletons. The sequenced sample consisted of peripheral blood. The receptors shown here come from a human donor with acute or convalescent COVID-19. The donor label of this sample is uncertain.

The chain uses TRBV7-3 and TRBJ2-5; 10 nucleotides agree with TRBD2. CDR1 and CDR2 (germline): SGHTA, FQGTGA. The CDR3 runs to 16 residues. Trimming cost V 6 bases and J 5 bases; bases outside gene matches: 12. The DNA of the CDR3 is TGTGCCAGCAGTCCCGGGACTAGCGAAACGGTGGAGACCCAGTACTTC. Translated: CASSPGTSETVETQYF.

The chain recombines TRBV30 with TRBJ1-6, with D uncertain. The length of the CDR3 is 15 residues. V lost 2 bases, J lost 5 bases, and 13 bases lay in between. CDR1 is GTSNPN and CDR2 is SVGIG in the germline V gene (reference sequence). The CDR3 sequence: CAWSYAGRDNSPLHF. CDR3 sequence (DNA): TGTGCCTGGAGTTACGCCGGCCGGGATAATTCACCCCTCCACTTT.

The gene calls are TRBV11-2 and TRBJ1-2; TRBD1 is a possible D gene (5 bases). The CDR3 loop spans 15 amino acids. V was clipped by 5 bases and J by 5 bases, with 18 bases between them. CDR1 SGHAT and CDR2 FQNNGV come from the germline V gene. The CDR3 reads CASSQSPGIPYGYTF. CDR3 in DNA: TGTGCCAGCAGCCAATCCCCAGGGATCCCATATGGCTACACCTTC. Full variable domain (remainder filled in from reference TRBV11-2 and TRBJ1-2): EAGVAQSPRYKIIEKRQSVAFWCNPISGHATLYWYQQILGQGPKLLIQFQNNGVVDDSQLPKDRFSAERLKGVDSTLKIQPAKLEDSAVYLCASSQSPGIPYGYTFGSGTRLTVV.

This chain joins TRBV15 and TRBJ1-2; D might be TRBD1 (6 bases). The ends were cut back, 0 bases at V and 8 bases at J, with 13 bases in the middle. The V gene's germline CDR1 is LNHNV and CDR2 YYDKDF (reference sequence). CDR3 size: 14 residues. The CDR3 here is CATSRDLGQGGYTF. The CDR3 region has the DNA TGTGCCACCAGCAGAGATTTGGGGCAGGGGGGCTACACCTTC.

The chain links TRBV6-6 to TRBJ2-5, with 8 bases aligning to TRBD2. The CDR3 sequence is 17 residues long. J lost 7 bases, V lost 5 bases, and 18 bases had no gene match. The germline CDR1 and CDR2 sequences are MNHNY and SVGAGI (reference sequence). The CDR3 nucleotides are TGTGCCAGCAGTCCCCCCACCGGGGGGGAGAAGGTCGGGACCCAGTACTTC. As protein: CASSPPTGGEKVGTQYF.

This rearrangement joins TRBV2 to TRBJ1-5, with D hard to call. CDR1 SNHLY and CDR2 FYNNEI come from the germline V gene. The V and J ends lost 3 bases and 4 bases respectively, with 4 bases between them. CDR3 length: 12 residues. DNA of the CDR3: TGTGCCAGCAGTGATACAAATCAGCCCCAGCATTTT. Its translation: CASSDTNQPQHF.

This chain connects TRBV24-1 to TRBJ2-3, with 8 bases fitting TRBD2. This CDR3 region has 14 residues. The germline gives CDR1 KGHDR, CDR2 SFDVKD. The V gene end was trimmed by 6 bases and the J gene end by 6 bases; junction bases not matched to a gene: 7. In DNA form, the CDR3 reads TGTGCCACCAGTTCGCGGGGGGCGGCGGATACGCAGTATTTT. Translating it yields CATSSRGAADTQYF.

The V call is TRBV6-5, the J call TRBJ1-4, with TRBD1 as a possible D gene (6 bases). Germline lookup yields CDR1 MNHEY and CDR2 SVGAGI. The V and J ends lost 7 bases and 8 bases respectively, with 14 bases between them. There are 13 residues in the CDR3. The CDR3 DNA follows: TGTGCCAGCAAAAGGGGGTACGAGGAAAAACTGTTTTTT. This gives the protein CASKRGYEEKLFF.

This clone has only one observation. The chain links TRBV7-9 to TRBJ2-7; TRBD2 agrees at 13 bases. This CDR3 region has 16 residues. Per the germline V gene, CDR1 is SEHNR and CDR2 is FQNEAQ (reference sequence). V trimming: 5 bases; J trimming: 4 bases; junction bases outside the gene matches: 8. CDR3 sequence reads: CASSPGLAGMSYEQYF. The CDR3 DNA reads as TGTGCCAGCAGCCCGGGACTAGCGGGGATGTCATACGAGCAGTACTTC.

The V and J genes are TRBV11-2 and TRBJ2-7, with 8 bases matching TRBD2. The CDR3 covers 17 residues. Looked up from germline, CDR1 is SGHAT and CDR2 is FQNNGV. V lost 2 bases to trimming and J lost 1 base; unmatched junction nucleotides: 10. CDR3 region: CASSLSFGAGGSYEQYF. DNA of the CDR3: TGTGCCAGCAGCTTAAGTTTCGGGGCGGGGGGATCCTACGAGCAGTACTTC. Full variable domain (outside the CDR3, taken from reference TRBV11-2 and TRBJ2-7): EAGVAQSPRYKIIEKRQSVAFWCNPISGHATLYWYQQILGQGPKLLIQFQNNGVVDDSQLPKDRFSAERLKGVDSTLKIQPAKLEDSAVYLCASSLSFGAGGSYEQYFGPGTRLTVT.

V and J are TRBV19 and TRBJ1-2; no clear D. CDR3 size: 12 residues. The V end was cut by 1 base, the J end by 6 bases, with 6 bases between. CDR1 and CDR2 (germline): LNHDA, SQIVND (reference sequence). The CDR3 DNA is TGTGCCAGTAGTATAGCGGGGAATGGCTACACCTTC. Its protein is CASSIAGNGYTF.

The genes are TRBV5-1 and TRBJ2-7, with 7 bases fitting TRBD1. From germline, CDR1 is SGHRS and CDR2 YFSETQ. The V gene end was trimmed by 2 bases and the J gene end by 2 bases; junction bases not matched to a gene: 1. This CDR3 spans 13 amino acids. CDR3 sequence: CASSFGQAYEQYF. The CDR3 bases are TGCGCCAGCAGCTTCGGACAGGCCTACGAGCAGTACTTC. Looking up the rest from reference TRBV5-1 and TRBJ2-7 gives the full variable domain: KAGVTQTPRYLIKTRGQQVTLSCSPISGHRSVSWYQQTPGQGLQFLFEYFSETQRNKGNFPGRFSGRQFSNSRSEMNVSTLELGDSALYLCASSFGQAYEQYFGPGTRLTVT.

V is TRBV6-2 or TRBV6-3 and J is TRBJ1-1; TRBD1 might be the D (5 bases). The CDR3 is 13 amino acids. Germline values: CDR1 MNHEY, CDR2 SVGEGT. Deletions cut 5 bases from V and 4 bases from J, with 11 bases between. CDR3: CASSQGSGTEAFF. The CDR3 nucleotides are TGTGCCAGCAGTCAGGGCTCGGGCACTGAAGCTTTCTTT.

The chain recombines TRBV3-1 (or the pseudogene TRBV3-2) with TRBJ1-4, with 8 nucleotides matching TRBD1. J was trimmed by 7 bases and V by 4 bases; bases with no gene match: 11. The CDR3 runs to 16 residues. Per the germline V gene, CDR1 is LGHDT and CDR2 is YNNKEL (reference sequence). CDR3 sequence: CASSRRTPGGGEKLFF. The CDR3 DNA reads TGTGCCAGCAGCCGCCGGACGCCAGGGGGCGGTGAAAAACTGTTTTTT.

The genes are TRBV4-1 and TRBJ2-5; TRBD2 might be the D (5 bases). The germline V gene has CDR1 MGHRA and CDR2 YSYEKL. V was pared by 0 bases and J by 0 bases, with 17 bases between. The CDR3 consists of 18 residues. The chain's CDR3 is CASSQDRAGDRDQETQYF. In DNA form, the CDR3 reads TGCGCCAGCAGCCAAGATAGGGCCGGGGATAGGGACCAAGAGACCCAGTACTTC.

This clone is a singleton in its sample. Written as DNA, the CDR3 is TGTGCCAGCAGTTTAGGGGCAGGGTCGAGCAACGAGCAGTACTTC. It specifies CASSLGAGSSNEQYF. J is TRBJ2-7 and V is TRBV27; a weak D match, TRBD1 (5 bases). The CDR3 is 15 amino acids. CDR1 is MNHEY, CDR2 SMNVEV, per germline (reference sequence). V lost 2 bases, J lost 5 bases, and 16 bases lay in between.

This rearrangement joins TRBV3-1 (or the pseudogene TRBV3-2) to TRBJ2-7, with TRBD2 identical over 7 bases. J was trimmed by 0 bases and V by 1 base; bases with no gene match: 3. Germline CDR1 reads LGHDT; CDR2 reads YNNKEL (reference sequence). The CDR3 length is 15 residues. CDR3 protein: CASSQGAGYSYEQYF. In DNA, the CDR3 is TGTGCCAGCAGCCAAGGAGCGGGATACTCCTACGAGCAGTACTTC.

This chain uses TRBV19 with TRBJ1-2; TRBD1 is a possible D gene (5 bases). V was clipped by 2 bases and J by 6 bases, with 10 bases between them. This CDR3 has 13 amino acids. The germline gives CDR1 LNHDA, CDR2 SQIVND (reference sequence). For the CDR3, the DNA is TGTGCCAGTAGTATAAGGAGGGACCATGGCTACACCTTC. Translated, it gives CASSIRRDHGYTF.

The J gene is TRBJ1-6, the V gene TRBV19; D unresolved. V was clipped by 1 base and J by 8 bases, with 18 bases between them. The CDR3 runs to 17 residues. The germline CDR1 and CDR2 sequences are LNHDA and SQIVND (reference sequence). The chain's CDR3 is CASSIGQSHSTYSPLHF. The CDR3 region has the DNA TGTGCCAGTAGTATAGGACAAAGTCACAGCACTTATTCACCCCTCCACTTT.

This chain connects TRBV5-1 to TRBJ1-3, with D perhaps TRBD1 (5 bases). The CDR3 length is 15 residues. The V end was cut by 1 base, the J end by 0 bases, with 8 bases between. The germline gives CDR1 SGHRS, CDR2 YFSETQ. The CDR3, as DNA: TGCGCCAGCAGCTTGTCGGGGGGCTCTGGAAACACCATATATTTT. Encoded protein: CASSLSGGSGNTIYF. The full variable domain, its missing parts supplied by reference TRBV5-1 and TRBJ1-3, is KAGVTQTPRYLIKTRGQQVTLSCSPISGHRSVSWYQQTPGQGLQFLFEYFSETQRNKGNFPGRFSGRQFSNSRSEMNVSTLELGDSALYLCASSLSGGSGNTIYFGEGSWLTVV.

J is TRBJ1-2 and V is TRBV30; the match to TRBD1 covers 8 bases. CDR3 length equals 13 residues. Germline values: CDR1 GTSNPN, CDR2 SVGIG (reference sequence). Germline trimming cut 2 bases from V and 2 bases from J; bases unmatched to any gene: 1. The CDR3 reads CAWSPGGNYGYTF. In DNA form, the CDR3 reads TGTGCCTGGAGTCCAGGGGGCAACTATGGCTACACCTTC.

The rearrangement joins TRBV29-1 to TRBJ2-2, with D perhaps matching TRBD1 (6 bases). This CDR3 is built from 14 residues. Germline CDR1 and CDR2: SQVTM and ANQGSEA. V was pared by 2 bases and J by 1 base, with 8 bases between. The CDR3 DNA reads as TGCAGCGTTGAAAGGACAGAGAACACCGGGGAGCTGTTTTTT. Translating it yields CSVERTENTGELFF.

The rearrangement joins TRBV13 to TRBJ2-7, with no clear D. The ends were cut back, 0 bases at V and 2 bases at J, with 8 bases in the middle. Germline CDR1 is PRHDT and CDR2 is FYEKMQ (reference sequence). The CDR3 covers 14 residues. CDR3 DNA sequence: TGTGCCAGCAGCTTAGGGGTAAGAGCCTACGAGCAGTACTTC. Protein sequence: CASSLGVRAYEQYF.

V gene TRBV30 combines with J gene TRBJ1-4, with D uncertain. The CDR3 covers 14 residues. Trimming removed 1 base from V and 15 bases from J, with 21 bases in between. The germline V gene encodes CDR1 GTSNPN and CDR2 SVGIG (reference sequence). The CDR3 loop reads CAWSGGRELRRVFF. For the CDR3, the DNA is TGTGCCTGGAGTGGCGGAAGGGAGTTGAGGAGGGTGTTTTTT. The complete variable domain, with remaining parts taken from reference TRBV30 and TRBJ1-4, reads SQTIHQWPATLVQPVGSPLSLECTVEGTSNPNLYWYRQAAGRGLQLLFYSVGIGQISSEVPQNLSASRPQDRQFILSSKKLLLSDSGFYLCAWSGGRELRRVFFGSGTQLSVL.

This clone was observed a handful of times. V gene TRBV9 combines with J gene TRBJ2-5, with 9 bases lining up with TRBD2. Losses at the gene ends were 2 bases for V and 2 bases for J; bases not matched to a gene: 10. CDR3 length: 17 amino acids. Germline V gives CDR1 SGDLS, CDR2 YYNGEE. This chain's CDR3 is CASSVGTSWGIQETQYF. The CDR3 bases are TGTGCCAGCAGCGTCGGGACTAGCTGGGGAATACAAGAGACCCAGTACTTC.

This clone is a singleton in its sample. The chain employs TRBV11-3 and TRBJ2-6; D call uncertain. The V gene lost 2 bases and the J gene lost 4 bases, with 3 bases spanning the gap. The germline V gene has CDR1 SGHNT and CDR2 YENEEA. The CDR3 is made up of 13 amino acids. The CDR3 here is CASSLPGANVLTF. The CDR3 DNA is TGTGCCAGCAGCTTACCAGGGGCCAACGTCCTGACTTTC.

The genes are TRBV7-6 and TRBJ2-1; D is perhaps TRBD2 (6 bases). Trimming cost V 2 bases and J 8 bases, with 16 bases left between them. There are 15 residues in the CDR3. From germline, CDR1 is SGHVS and CDR2 FNYEAQ. This CDR3 is CASSLRGGANDEQFF. DNA of the CDR3: TGTGCCAGCAGCTTAAGAGGCGGGGCGAATGATGAGCAGTTCTTC. Complete variable domain (other parts from reference TRBV7-6 and TRBJ2-1): GAGVSQSPRYKVTKRGQDVALRCDPISGHVSLYWYRQALGQGPEFLTYFNYEAQQDKSGLPNDRFSAERPEGSISTLTIQRTEQRDSAMYRCASSLRGGANDEQFFGPGTRLTVL.

The chain is built from TRBV27 and TRBJ2-7, with TRBD1 matching over 8 bases. CDR3 length equals 14 residues. In germline, CDR1 is MNHEY, CDR2 SMNVEV (reference sequence). The ends lost 5 bases at V and 4 bases at J; junction bases unmatched: 7. The CDR3 sequence is CASSMRQGSYEQYF. The DNA of the CDR3 is TGTGCCAGCAGTATGAGACAGGGGTCGTACGAGCAGTACTTC.

V usage is TRBV29-1 and J usage is TRBJ1-1; 11 nucleotides line up with TRBD1. The ends lost 6 bases at V and 4 bases at J; junction bases unmatched: 4. Germline V gene lookup returns CDR1 SQVTM and CDR2 ANQGSEA. The CDR3 length is 13 residues. In DNA form, the CDR3 reads TGCAGCGTCGGACAGGGGGCGACCACTGAAGCTTTCTTT. Its translation is CSVGQGATTEAFF.

In the case of this clone: Its ends do not fully match the called genes, so a read error is possible. The chain recombines TRBV6-1 with TRBJ1-1, with TRBD1 identical over 8 bases. Germline CDR1 MNHNS, CDR2 SASEGT. The CDR3 sequence is 14 residues long. Here the CDR3 DNA reads TGTGCCAGCAGAGAAGGACAGGGTGGCACTGAAGCTTTCTTT. This translates into CASREGQGGTEAFF.